Listed below are T cell receptor beta chains from one sample, sequenced in a study of coeliac disease. Some clones are missing from TCRdb's copy, which holds only in-frame ones; the method was immunoSEQ multiplex PCR. The sample contains 6,700 or so clones, 68% of which appear only once. Material: lamina propria lymphocytes from the gut. The receptors stem from a woman between 18 and 29 years old with active celiac disease. The CDR3 runs from the conserved cysteine through the conserved F or W. D genes are given only for firm matches. Rows may omit the clone size; those that give it use once, few, many or a size class.

v_gene	j_gene	d_gene	len	abundance	CDR3aa	CDR3nt
TRBV2	TRBJ2-1	TRBD1	15	-	CASIMGDRGNNEQFF	TGTGCCAGCATTATGGGGGACAGGGGTAACAATGAGCAGTTCTTC
TRBV19	TRBJ2-2	TRBD1	15	-	CASRETGGSTGELFF	TGTGCCAGTAGGGAGACAGGGGGCAGCACCGGGGAGCTGTTTTTT
TRBV2	TRBJ1-5	TRBD1	15	-	CASSVDRGEVQPQHF	TGTGCCAGCAGCGTGGACAGGGGGGAAGTTCAGCCCCAGCATTTT
TRBV4-1	TRBJ2-5	TRBD2	16	-	CASSQGLAVYQETQYF	TGCGCCAGCAGCCAAGGTCTAGCGGTGTACCAAGAGACCCAGTACTTC
TRBV19	TRBJ1-2	TRBD1	16	-	CASSIAGTGVSYGYTF	TGTGCCAGTAGTATTGCCGGGACAGGGGTCAGTTATGGCTACACCTTC
TRBV5-6	TRBJ1-1	-	14	-	CASSLDKMNTEAFF	TGTGCCAGCAGCTTGGACAAAATGAACACTGAAGCTTTCTTT
TRBV5-1	TRBJ2-5	TRBD2	16	-	CASSLVTSERQETQYF	TGCGCCAGCAGCTTGGTGACTAGCGAAAGACAAGAGACCCAGTACTTC
TRBV28	TRBJ1-4	-	15	-	CASSLISHANEKLFF	TGTGCCAGCAGTTTGATCTCCCACGCGAATGAAAAACTGTTTTTT
TRBV5-4	TRBJ2-5	TRBD2	15	-	CASSLPAGGEETQYF	TGTGCCAGCAGCTTGCCTGCGGGGGGCGAAGAGACCCAGTACTTC
TRBV4-1	TRBJ2-1	-	16	-	CASSQDQPAASNEQFF	TGCGCCAGCAGCCAAGATCAGCCAGCGGCGAGCAATGAGCAGTTCTTC
TRBV7-3	TRBJ2-1	TRBD2	15	few	CASRYGLAESEEQFF	TGTGCCAGCAGGTACGGACTAGCGGAAAGTGAGGAGCAGTTCTTC
TRBV5-1	TRBJ2-7	TRBD2	16	-	CASSWGGAGVSYEQYF	TGCGCCAGCAGCTGGGGAGGAGCGGGGGTCTCCTACGAGCAGTACTTC
TRBV25-1	TRBJ1-2	TRBD1	14	-	CASSETGEGYGYTF	TGTGCCAGCAGTGAGACAGGGGAGGGCTATGGCTACACCTTC
TRBV4-2	TRBJ1-1	TRBD1	14	-	CASSRGQGNTEAFF	TGTGCCAGCAGCCGGGGACAGGGGAACACTGAAGCTTTCTTT
TRBV7-9	TRBJ2-7	TRBD1	15	-	CASSLPPEGANEQYF	TGTGCCAGCAGCTTACCTCCTGAGGGGGCGAATGAGCAGTACTTC
TRBV28	TRBJ1-1	TRBD1	15	-	CASSVLGTGRTEAFF	TGTGCCAGCAGTGTCCTCGGGACAGGGAGGACTGAAGCTTTCTTT
TRBV6-1	TRBJ2-3	TRBD2	15	-	CASTGLAGGTDTQYF	TGTGCCAGCACAGGACTAGCGGGAGGCACAGATACGCAGTATTTT
TRBV6-1	TRBJ2-2	-	15	-	CASSERGRGTGELFF	TGTGCCAGCAGTGAAAGGGGAAGGGGTACCGGGGAGCTGTTTTTT
TRBV15	TRBJ2-5	TRBD2	15	-	CATSIERGLQETQYF	TGTGCCACCAGCATCGAGCGGGGCCTACAAGAGACCCAGTACTTC
TRBV5-4	TRBJ2-1	TRBD2	18	-	CASSSLASGTSVYNEQFF	TGTGCCAGCAGCTCGTTAGCTTCCGGGACTAGCGTCTACAATGAGCAGTTCTTC
TRBV5-6	TRBJ1-5	TRBD1	13	few	CARGQGGRQPQHF	TGTGCCAGAGGACAGGGAGGAAGGCAGCCCCAGCATTTT
TRBV5-4	TRBJ1-1	TRBD1	13	-	CASSRDRNTEAFF	TGTGCCAGCAGCCGGGACAGAAACACTGAAGCTTTCTTT
TRBV4-2	TRBJ2-1	TRBD1	15	-	CASARDSSSYNEQFF	TGTGCCAGCGCCCGGGACAGCAGCTCCTACAATGAGCAGTTCTTC
TRBV5-6	TRBJ1-1	-	13	-	CASSFLIGTEAFF	TGTGCCAGCAGCTTCCTGATCGGGACTGAAGCTTTCTTT
TRBV7-2	TRBJ1-3	-	18	once	CASSLGTPTDVVGNTIYF	TGTGCCAGCAGCTTAGGTACCCCTACAGACGTTGTCGGAAACACCATATATTTT
TRBV19	TRBJ1-5	-	13	-	CASGSGIHQPQHF	TGTGCCTCCGGGAGTGGAATTCATCAGCCCCAGCATTTT
TRBV6-5	TRBJ1-2	-	14	few	CASSYSTGNYGYTF	TGTGCCAGCAGTTACTCCACAGGGAACTATGGCTACACCTTC
TRBV4-2	TRBJ2-1	TRBD2	17	few	CASSQAPTREFVGEQFF	TGTGCCAGCAGCCAAGCCCCTACGCGGGAGTTTGTCGGTGAGCAGTTCTTC
TRBV5-1	TRBJ2-1	-	16	few	CASSSGLLSSYNEQFF	TGCGCCAGCAGCTCGGGACTTTTGAGCTCCTACAATGAGCAGTTCTTC
TRBV6-5	TRBJ2-3	-	14	-	CASRSGGSTDTQYF	TGTGCCAGCAGGAGTGGAGGAAGCACAGATACGCAGTATTTT
TRBV5-6	TRBJ1-2	TRBD1	14	once	CASSGDRNVYGYTF	TGTGCCAGCAGCGGGGACAGGAATGTCTATGGCTACACCTTC
TRBV7-2	TRBJ2-7	-	14	-	CASSLASRSYEQYF	TGTGCCAGCAGCTTGGCTAGCCGCTCCTACGAGCAGTACTTC
TRBV7-2	TRBJ2-3	-	14	-	CASSLPARTDTQYF	TGTGCCAGCAGCTTACCGGCGAGGACAGATACGCAGTATTTT
TRBV2	TRBJ2-3	TRBD2	17	-	CASSTRLAGGPTDTQYF	TGTGCCAGCAGTACACGACTAGCGGGGGGGCCCACAGATACGCAGTATTTT
TRBV7-9	TRBJ2-7	-	14	-	CASSLVGGTYEQYF	TGTGCCAGCAGCTTAGTAGGCGGGACCTACGAGCAGTACTTC
TRBV4-1	TRBJ1-2	TRBD1	16	-	CASSQVERTGAKGYTF	TGCGCCAGCAGCCAAGTTGAACGGACAGGCGCCAAGGGCTACACCTTC
TRBV11-2	TRBJ2-6	TRBD1	16	few	CASSLGDRGFSNVLTF	TGTGCCAGCAGCTTAGGGGACAGGGGGTTTTCCAACGTCCTGACTTTC
TRBV2	TRBJ2-1	TRBD2	18	-	CASSVKRGAANSYNEQFF	TGTGCCAGCAGTGTTAAGCGGGGGGCCGCTAACTCCTACAATGAGCAGTTCTTC
TRBV15	TRBJ2-5	-	14	-	CATSWYSGQETQYF	TGTGCCACCAGCTGGTATAGCGGACAAGAGACCCAGTACTTC
TRBV5-1	TRBJ2-1	-	14	-	CASSPDRMINEQFF	TGCGCCAGCAGCCCCGACAGGATGATAAATGAGCAGTTCTTC
TRBV4-2	TRBJ2-3	TRBD2	18	-	CASSPGNLAGGVADTQYF	TGTGCCAGCAGCCCCGGGAACCTAGCGGGAGGGGTCGCAGATACGCAGTATTTT
TRBV5-6	TRBJ2-3	-	13	-	CASSPTGLDTQYF	TGTGCCAGCAGCCCTACAGGGTTAGATACGCAGTATTTT
TRBV10-3	TRBJ2-7	TRBD1	15	once	CAIRGSGSGGVEQYF	TGTGCCATCAGAGGCTCCGGATCAGGGGGCGTTGAGCAGTACTTC
TRBV27	TRBJ2-7	TRBD2	15	-	CASRLTSGRVYEQYF	TGTGCCAGCAGGTTGACTAGCGGGAGGGTCTACGAGCAGTACTTC
TRBV7-3	TRBJ2-2	TRBD2	16	few	CASSLNALAAHGELFF	TGTGCCAGCAGCTTAAATGCACTAGCGGCCCACGGGGAGCTGTTTTTT
TRBV5-4	TRBJ2-3	TRBD2	18	-	CASSLGLAGGAGTDTQYF	TGTGCCAGCAGCTTAGGTTTAGCGGGTGGGGCCGGCACAGATACGCAGTATTTT
TRBV5-4	TRBJ2-2	TRBD1	18	-	CASSRTGQDPLNTGELFF	TGTGCCAGCAGCAGAACGGGACAGGACCCTCTTAACACCGGGGAGCTGTTTTTT
TRBV6-1	TRBJ1-5	-	14	-	CASSEGGGPQPQHF	TGTGCCAGCAGTGAAGGTGGAGGGCCGCAGCCCCAGCATTTT